The 32 T cell receptor beta chains presented below share a single source sample, sequenced in a study of cytomegalovirus exposure and HLA in healthy donors. 13 Jbeta primers and 60 Vbeta primers were used for the PCR. Some clones are missing from TCRdb's copy, which holds only in-frame ones; the method was immunoSEQ multiplex PCR. This sample has 150,000 or so clones; around 68% occur once, and the top ten carry more than 9%. The source material was PBMCs. The receptors stem from a man younger than 40 in good health and CMV-seropositive.

This chain links TRBV7-3 with TRBJ2-3; 12 positions agree with TRBD2. V gave up 2 bases and J gave up 5 bases; unmatched junction bases: 8. The CDR3 covers 17 residues. The germline V gene has CDR1 SGHTA and CDR2 FQGTGA. The CDR3 loop reads CASSLDRLAGEEDTQYF. CDR3 nucleotides: TGTGCCAGCAGCTTAGACCGACTAGCGGGAGAGGAAGATACGCAGTATTTT.

The V and J genes are TRBV5-5 and TRBJ1-2; D call uncertain. The germline V gene encodes CDR1 SGHKS and CDR2 YYEKEE (reference sequence). The CDR3 loop spans 13 amino acids. V gave up 3 bases and J gave up 8 bases, with 14 bases separating them. CDR3 protein: CASSSPGSPGYTF. The CDR3 DNA sequence: TGTGCCAGCAGCTCCCCGGGGTCGCCAGGCTACACCTTC. The complete variable domain, with remaining parts taken from reference TRBV5-5 and TRBJ1-2, reads DAGVTQSPTHLIKTRGQQVTLRCSPISGHKSVSWYQQVLGQGPQFIFQYYEKEERGRGNFPDRFSARQFPNYSSELNVNALLLGDSALYLCASSSPGSPGYTFGSGTRLTVV.

This rearrangement joins TRBV7-8 to TRBJ2-2; 9 positions agree with TRBD2. CDR3 size: 16 residues. J was trimmed by 4 bases and V by 1 base; bases with no gene match: 4. The germline V gene has CDR1 SGHVS and CDR2 FQNEAQ. The CDR3 region has the DNA TGTGCCAGCAGCTTAGGGGCTAGCGGGGTCACCGGGGAGCTGTTTTTT. This encodes CASSLGASGVTGELFF.

The chain has TRBV28 and TRBJ2-2, with 8 bases aligning to TRBD1. The CDR3 is 15 residues long. Germline CDR1 reads MDHEN; CDR2 reads SYDVKM. V trimming: 4 bases; J trimming: 4 bases; junction bases outside the gene matches: 5. CDR3 sequence (DNA): TGTGCCAGCAGTTCTGTAGGACAGGGCACCGGGGAGCTGTTTTTT. Residues: CASSSVGQGTGELFF.

This chain connects TRBV5-4 to TRBJ2-1, with D possibly being TRBD2 (6 bases). Trimming pared 4 bases from V and 7 bases from J, leaving 9 bases between. The CDR3 has 12 amino acids. Germline V lookup: CDR1 SGHNT, CDR2 YYREEE (reference sequence). In DNA form, the CDR3 reads TGTGCCAGCAGCACCCGGGGGAATGAGCAGTTCTTC. This translates into CASSTRGNEQFF. Using reference TRBV5-4 and TRBJ2-1 for the parts outside the CDR3, the full variable domain is ETGVTQSPTHLIKTRGQQVTLRCSSQSGHNTVSWYQQALGQGPQFIFQYYREEENGRGNFPPRFSGLQFPNYSSELNVNALELDDSALYLCASSTRGNEQFFGPGTRLTVL.

The chain is built from TRBV7-9 and TRBJ1-1, with 8 nucleotides matching TRBD1. Germline V gene data show CDR1 as SEHNR and CDR2 as FQNEAQ (reference sequence). There are 15 residues in the CDR3. Germline trimming cut 5 bases from V and 7 bases from J; bases unmatched to any gene: 12. CDR3 bases: TGTGCCAGCAGCAGCAACCGGGACAGGAGGGTTGAAGCTTTCTTT. Protein sequence: CASSSNRDRRVEAFF.

The genes are TRBV28 and TRBJ2-5; 8 bases map to TRBD2. V trimming: 3 bases; J trimming: 1 base; junction bases outside the gene matches: 10. Germline loops: CDR1 MDHEN, CDR2 SYDVKM. CDR3 size: 17 residues. The CDR3 sequence is CASSFDSAGGIQETQYF. In DNA form, the CDR3 reads TGTGCCAGCAGTTTCGATTCGGCGGGAGGTATCCAAGAGACCCAGTACTTC. Drawing the rest from reference TRBV28 and TRBJ2-5, the complete variable domain is DVKVTQSSRYLVKRTGEKVFLECVQDMDHENMFWYRQDPGLGLRLIYFSYDVKMKEKGDIPEGYSVSREKKERFSLILESASTNQTSMYLCASSFDSAGGIQETQYFGPGTRLLVL.

The chain employs TRBV13 and TRBJ2-7, with a weak D call TRBD2 (6 bases). The CDR3 runs 14 residues. V was pared by 6 bases and J by 5 bases, with 17 bases between. Germline V gives CDR1 PRHDT, CDR2 FYEKMQ (reference sequence). CDR3 sequence reads: CASRLAGGSHEQYF. Written as DNA, the CDR3 is TGTGCCAGCAGGTTGGCCGGGGGTAGTCACGAGCAGTACTTC.

This clone was seen a handful of times. This chain uses TRBV28 with TRBJ2-7; the match to TRBD1 covers 9 bases. Germline CDR1 and CDR2: MDHEN and SYDVKM. The CDR3 loop spans 14 amino acids. The trim removed 5 bases at V and 4 bases at J, leaving 6 bases unmatched. The CDR3 loop reads CASSITGGVYEQYF. For the CDR3, the DNA is TGTGCCAGCAGTATTACAGGGGGCGTTTACGAGCAGTACTTC.

The chain is built from TRBV6-1 and TRBJ2-3, with a tentative D call TRBD2 (5 bases). V was cut by 0 bases and J by 0 bases, with 10 bases left in between. The germline V gene encodes CDR1 MNHNS and CDR2 SASEGT. The CDR3 has 16 residues. CDR3 in DNA: TGTGCCAGCAGTGAAGCGAGCGGACCTAGCACAGATACGCAGTATTTT. It translates to CASSEASGPSTDTQYF.

The CDR3 sequence is CATTSKTGDPYEQYF. CDR3 bases: TGTGCCACCACCAGTAAAACAGGGGACCCCTACGAGCAGTACTTC. The rearrangement joins TRBV15 to TRBJ2-7; 7 nucleotides agree with TRBD1. Germline CDR1 LNHNV, CDR2 YYDKDF (reference sequence). Trimming at V came to 7 bases and at J to 2 bases, leaving 11 bases not matched to a gene. The CDR3 covers 15 residues.

The chain combines TRBV2 with TRBJ2-3; D perhaps matches TRBD2 (6 bases). V was trimmed by 4 bases and J by 1 base, leaving 12 bases between them. The CDR3 contains 15 residues. CDR1 is SNHLY, CDR2 FYNNEI, per germline. The CDR3 is CASSVGSGGTDTQYF. CDR3 DNA sequence: TGTGCCAGCAGTGTCGGTAGCGGAGGCACAGATACGCAGTATTTT.

Only a few counts were recorded for this clone. V usage is TRBV4-1 and J usage is TRBJ1-4; possibly TRBD1 for D (6 bases). CDR1 is MGHRA and CDR2 is YSYEKL in the germline V gene. V lost 0 bases, J lost 0 bases, and 17 bases lay in between. The CDR3 loop spans 19 amino acids. This CDR3 reads CASSQDGWGQASTNEKLFF. DNA for the CDR3: TGCGCCAGCAGCCAAGATGGGTGGGGGCAGGCCTCAACTAATGAAAAACTGTTTTTT.

V gene TRBV19 combines with J gene TRBJ2-7; 7 bases fit TRBD2. The CDR3 has 13 residues. V gave up 5 bases and J gave up 6 bases; unmatched junction bases: 7. Germline loops: CDR1 LNHDA, CDR2 SQIVND (reference sequence). The CDR3 loop is CASSPGGSSEQYF. The CDR3 bases are TGTGCCAGTAGTCCGGGAGGTAGCTCCGAGCAGTACTTC.

The sample holds one count of this clone. One end of the junction is discordant with germline, which a read error may explain. CDR3 loop: CASSYSEQFF. DNA for the CDR3: TGTGCCAGCAGCTACAGTGAGCAGTTCTTC. The gene calls are TRBV7-9 and TRBJ2-1, with D hard to call. Germline CDR1 is SEHNR and CDR2 is FQNEAQ (reference sequence). The CDR3 covers 10 residues. Full variable domain (outside the CDR3, taken from reference TRBV7-9 and TRBJ2-1): DTGVSQNPRHKITKRGQNVTFRCDPISEHNRLYWYRQTLGQGPEFLTYFQNEAQLEKSRLLSDRFSAERPKGSFSTLEIQRTEQGDSAMYLCASSYSEQFFGPGTRLTVL.

V gene TRBV6-6 combines with J gene TRBJ1-1, with D unresolved. Looked up from germline, CDR1 is MNHNY and CDR2 is SVGAGI (reference sequence). V lost 2 bases and J lost 6, with 7 bases in between. This CDR3 is 12 amino acids long. In DNA form, the CDR3 reads TGTGCCAGCAGTTACGTGGCAGCTGAAGCTTTCTTT. Protein sequence: CASSYVAAEAFF.

V is TRBV6-1 and J is TRBJ2-1; D not certain. The V end lost 8 bases, the J end lost 4 bases, and 18 bases lay between the germline ends. The CDR3 length is 15 residues. CDR1 and CDR2 (germline): MNHNS, SASEGT. CDR3 nucleotides: TGTGCCAGCGCGGTAGGAGCCGAACCTTACAATGAGCAGTTCTTC. Translation gives CASAVGAEPYNEQFF.

This clone was found once. The rearrangement uses TRBV10-3 and TRBJ1-2; 12 bases align to TRBD1. Germline V gene lookup returns CDR1 ENHRY and CDR2 SYGVKD. The J segment lost 6 bases and the V segment lost 6 bases, leaving 11 bases of the junction unmatched. The CDR3 covers 16 residues. The CDR3 DNA is TGTGCCATCAGCCCACCCCCGGGACAGGGGGCCGATGGCTACACCTTC. It specifies CAISPPPGQGADGYTF.

This clone was seen only a few times. The J gene is TRBJ2-7, the V gene TRBV15, with D perhaps matching TRBD1 (5 bases). Trimming took off 3 bases at V and 7 bases at J, with 10 bases between the two ends. CDR1 and CDR2 (germline): LNHNV, YYDKDF (reference sequence). The CDR3 has 12 residues. As DNA, the CDR3 is TGTGCCACCAGCAGGGACCGACAGGAGCAGTACTTC. Translated: CATSRDRQEQYF.

This clone is a singleton in its sample. The V gene is TRBV7-8, the J gene TRBJ1-5, with 12 positions matching TRBD1. Germline V gene data show CDR1 as SGHVS and CDR2 as FQNEAQ. V shed 5 bases and J 9 bases; nucleotides not matched to a gene: 8. The CDR3 has 15 residues. The CDR3 DNA reads as TGTGCCAGCAGCGTAGGGACAGGGGGCTTGTGGCCCCAGCATTTT. It is translated as CASSVGTGGLWPQHF.

This clone showed up just a few times. The chain joins TRBV28 to TRBJ1-4; D not certain. The germline V gene has CDR1 MDHEN and CDR2 SYDVKM. The CDR3 is 14 amino acids. Deletions cut 2 bases from V and 8 bases from J, with 12 bases between. The CDR3 DNA follows: TGTGCCAGCAGTTTAAGTTCGGGAGCCGAAAAACTGTTTTTT. It yields the protein CASSLSSGAEKLFF.

The chain carries TRBV6-1 and TRBJ2-7; TRBD2 matches 13 bases. The germline V gene has CDR1 MNHNS and CDR2 SASEGT. The CDR3 covers 14 residues. The V segment lost 9 bases and the J segment 6 bases; nucleotides outside the gene matches: 8. The CDR3 DNA follows: TGTGCCAGTCTCGGGACTAGCGGGATTTGCGAGCAGTACTTC. Translated, it gives CASLGTSGICEQYF.

V usage is TRBV6-5 and J usage is TRBJ2-7; D is uncertain. CDR3 size: 14 residues. The germline V gene encodes CDR1 MNHEY and CDR2 SVGAGI. V shed 0 bases and J shed 3 bases, with 9 bases lying between them. DNA for the CDR3: TGTGCCAGCAGTTACTCGCCAGAAATCTACGAGCAGTACTTC. Translated, it gives CASSYSPEIYEQYF.

This clone has just a few counts. The chain has TRBV30 and TRBJ2-7; D not certain. The V end lost 4 bases, the J end lost 1 base, and 8 bases lay between the germline ends. Germline CDR1 and CDR2: GTSNPN and SVGIG (reference sequence). This CDR3 contains 12 residues. CDR3 protein: CAWNPHSYEQYF. CDR3 DNA: TGTGCCTGGAATCCCCATTCCTACGAGCAGTACTTC.

This chain joins TRBV18 and TRBJ2-2; weak D call: TRBD2 (6 bases). Per the germline V gene, CDR1 is KGHSH and CDR2 is LQKENI. This CDR3 spans 16 amino acids. The V end lost 4 bases, the J end lost 3 bases, and 15 bases lay between the germline ends. The CDR3 sequence: CASSRLVRRDTGELFF. The CDR3 DNA reads TGTGCCAGCTCACGACTAGTCCGCAGGGACACCGGGGAGCTGTTTTTT.

This clone appeared a single time. The chain carries TRBV9 and TRBJ1-1, with D possibly being TRBD1 (5 bases). Trimming took off 4 bases at V and 2 bases at J, with 9 bases between the two ends. The CDR3 covers 13 residues. From germline, CDR1 is SGDLS and CDR2 YYNGEE. The CDR3, as DNA: TGTGCCAGCAGCTTTCAGGGAAACACTGAAGCTTTCTTT. Translating it yields CASSFQGNTEAFF.

This clone was counted once. V and J are TRBV28 and TRBJ1-3; no reliable D call. Germline CDR1 reads MDHEN; CDR2 reads SYDVKM. V was pared by 7 bases and J by 2 bases, with 15 bases between. CDR3 length: 15 residues. The CDR3 sequence: CASTLLIGPGNTIYF. CDR3 in DNA: TGTGCCAGCACACTTTTGATTGGGCCTGGAAACACCATATATTTT.

The chain uses TRBV6-5 and TRBJ2-7, with D possibly matching TRBD2 (6 bases). Germline V gives CDR1 MNHEY, CDR2 SVGAGI. CDR3 length equals 14 residues. V was cut by 4 bases and J by 0 bases, with 10 bases left in between. The chain's CDR3 is CASSSPGLSYEQYF. In nucleotides, the CDR3 is TGTGCCAGCAGTTCCCCGGGACTCTCCTACGAGCAGTACTTC.

The chain joins TRBV13 to TRBJ2-3; no clear D gene. Germline CDR1 is PRHDT and CDR2 is FYEKMQ (reference sequence). V lost 8 bases to trimming and J lost 2 bases, with 23 bases between them. The CDR3 contains 17 residues. CDR3 region: CASYETLVSLDTDTQYF. In DNA, the CDR3 is TGTGCCAGCTACGAAACGCTAGTGAGCCTCGACACAGATACGCAGTATTTT.

J is TRBJ2-2 and V is TRBV27; D is ambiguous. This CDR3 region has 12 residues. CDR1 and CDR2 (germline): MNHEY, SMNVEV (reference sequence). The V and J ends lost 4 bases and 6 bases respectively, with 6 bases between them. The CDR3 loop reads CASSSTAGELFF. The CDR3 DNA follows: TGTGCCAGCAGTTCTACGGCCGGGGAGCTGTTTTTT.

The rearrangement joins TRBV13 to TRBJ2-3; 8 nucleotides match TRBD1. The CDR3 totals 16 residues. J was trimmed by 0 bases and V by 5 bases; bases with no gene match: 7. The germline V gene has CDR1 PRHDT and CDR2 FYEKMQ (reference sequence). CDR3 amino acids: CASSTDRASSTDTQYF. The CDR3 nucleotides are TGTGCCAGCAGCACGGACAGGGCTTCTAGCACAGATACGCAGTATTTT.

In its sample, this clone was seen a few times. This sequence joins TRBV2 and TRBJ1-4; 8 nucleotides align to TRBD1. Germline loops: CDR1 SNHLY, CDR2 FYNNEI. With 8 bases clipped from V and 11 bases from J, the junction kept 13 bases outside the gene matches. The CDR3 consists of 14 residues. The chain's CDR3 is CASSEGQERRKLFF. DNA for the CDR3: TGTGCCAGCTCAGAGGGACAGGAGAGGAGGAAACTGTTTTTT.